These 9 T cell receptor beta chains came from one sample sequenced in a study of cytomegalovirus exposure and HLA in healthy donors. Using immunoSEQ multiplex PCR, the repertoire was profiled, and TCRdb retains in-frame clones only, with some absent. The data show under 400,000 clones, with about nine tenths seen just once and 0.8% to 0.85% held by the top ten. The source material was PBMCs. Every receptor here comes from a woman aged 18-29 years in good health and CMV-seronegative.

This clone was counted once. The CDR3 nucleotides read TGTGCCAGCAGTGAAACAGGCCCAATAGGGACCCAGTACTTC. Protein: CASSETGPIGTQYF. The chain carries TRBV25-1 and TRBJ2-5, with a tentative D call TRBD1 (5 bases). The germline V gene has CDR1 MGHDK and CDR2 SYGVNS. V lost 2 bases and J lost 7, with 14 bases in between. CDR3 size: 14 residues.

This clone was seen a single time. V usage is TRBV27 and J usage is TRBJ1-1; D unresolved. Trimming pared 6 bases from V and 4 bases from J, leaving 12 bases between. The germline V gene encodes CDR1 MNHEY and CDR2 SMNVEV (reference sequence). The CDR3 has 13 amino acids. The CDR3 protein is CASRGGRGTEAFF. The CDR3 region has the DNA TGTGCCAGCAGGGGAGGGCGGGGCACTGAAGCTTTCTTT.

The chain couples TRBV10-2 to TRBJ1-5; D gene unclear. This CDR3 region has 13 residues. CDR1 WSHSY and CDR2 SAAADI come from the germline V gene. The germline V and J ends were trimmed by 8 bases and 1 base, with 9 bases remaining between them. CDR3 nucleotides: TGCGCCAGCTCCGAACAGAGCAATCAGCCCCAGCATTTT. Its protein is CASSEQSNQPQHF.

This clone was recorded only once. The chain uses TRBV28 and TRBJ2-3, with 7 bases aligning to TRBD2. There are 13 residues in the CDR3. V gave up 8 bases and J gave up 1 base; unmatched junction bases: 3. The V gene's germline CDR1 is MDHEN and CDR2 SYDVKM. CDR3 region: CASWGGGTDTQYF. In DNA, the CDR3 is TGTGCCAGCTGGGGGGGTGGCACAGATACGCAGTATTTT.

V usage is TRBV7-2 and J usage is TRBJ2-3; 7 bases line up with TRBD1. The CDR3 consists of 12 residues. The germline CDR1 and CDR2 sequences are SGHTA and FQGNSA. With V trimmed by 5 bases and J by 11 bases, 7 bases remained unmatched. As DNA, the CDR3 is TGTGCCAGCAGCCCTGACAGGGCCCAGCAGTATTTT. Protein: CASSPDRAQQYF.

The chain is built from TRBV6-1 and TRBJ2-5; D is uncertain. Trimming cost V 3 bases and J 0 bases, with 5 bases left between them. The CDR3 runs to 13 residues. Germline V gene sequence: CDR1 MNHNS, CDR2 SASEGT. The CDR3 is CASSESYQETQYF. The CDR3 coding sequence is TGTGCCAGCAGTGAGAGCTACCAAGAGACCCAGTACTTC.

This clone was found once. V is TRBV2 and J is TRBJ1-1; 8 positions agree with TRBD1. With 6 bases clipped from V and 1 base from J, the junction kept 4 bases outside the gene matches. CDR1 SNHLY and CDR2 FYNNEI come from the germline V gene. This CDR3 spans 14 amino acids. This CDR3 is CASRGDRGNTEAFF. Written as DNA, the CDR3 is TGTGCCAGCAGAGGAGACAGGGGGAACACTGAAGCTTTCTTT.

The V and J genes are TRBV6-5 and TRBJ2-7; a possible D gene is TRBD1 (5 bases). V lost 5 bases and J lost 7, with 6 bases in between. The germline CDR1 and CDR2 sequences are MNHEY and SVGAGI. CDR3 length equals 10 residues. The DNA for the CDR3 is TGTGCCAGCAGTCGGACAGAGCAGTACTTC. Translating it yields CASSRTEQYF.

This chain joins TRBV30 and TRBJ1-1; unclear D gene. The CDR3 is 13 residues long. The germline V and J ends were trimmed by 1 base and 1 base, with 7 bases remaining between them. In germline, CDR1 is GTSNPN, CDR2 SVGIG (reference sequence). This chain's CDR3 is CAWSGPGNTEAFF. CDR3 in DNA: TGTGCCTGGAGTGGCCCAGGGAACACTGAAGCTTTCTTT. The whole variable domain, remainder taken from reference TRBV30 and TRBJ1-1, is SQTIHQWPATLVQPVGSPLSLECTVEGTSNPNLYWYRQAAGRGLQLLFYSVGIGQISSEVPQNLSASRPQDRQFILSSKKLLLSDSGFYLCAWSGPGNTEAFFGQGTRLTVV.